The next 11 T cell receptor beta chains were all read from a single sample in a study of blood T cell repertoires in COVID-19. Measured with immunoSEQ multiplex PCR; TCRdb has only the in-frame clones, and not every one. The sample consists of over 100,000 clones, 80% to 90% of them appearing once. Sequencing used peripheral blood. All receptors come from a man in his fifties or sixties with COVID-19, enrolled during active disease.

The V gene is TRBV7-3, the J gene TRBJ2-1; 7 bases agree with TRBD2. Germline-derived CDR1 and CDR2 are SGHTA and FQGTGA. Unmatched junction bases numbered 10, after V lost 2 bases and J lost 6 bases. The CDR3 runs 16 residues. The CDR3: CASSLLSSGSANEQFF. The CDR3, as DNA: TGTGCCAGCAGCTTACTATCTAGCGGCTCAGCCAATGAGCAGTTCTTC. The variable domain in full, with the rest retrieved from reference TRBV7-3 and TRBJ2-1, is GAGVSQTPSNKVTEKGKYVELRCDPISGHTALYWYRQSLGQGPEFLIYFQGTGAADDSGLPNDRFFAVRPEGSVSTLKIQRTERGDSAVYLCASSLLSSGSANEQFFGPGTRLTVL.

The chain is built from TRBV24-1 and TRBJ2-1; 11 positions agree with TRBD2. The ends lost 4 bases at V and 4 bases at J; junction bases unmatched: 5. Germline V lookup: CDR1 KGHDR, CDR2 SFDVKD. CDR3 length: 16 residues. This CDR3 is CATSDSRLAGYNEQFF. In nucleotides, the CDR3 is TGTGCCACCAGTGACTCCAGACTAGCGGGGTACAATGAGCAGTTCTTC.

The chain carries TRBV15 and TRBJ1-3, with D possibly being TRBD1 (5 bases). Germline assignment: CDR1 LNHNV and CDR2 YYDKDF (reference sequence). The ends were cut back, 2 bases at V and 2 bases at J, with 10 bases in the middle. The CDR3 has 15 amino acids. The CDR3 nucleotides are TGTGCCACCAGCAGACAGGGAGGCCCTGGAAACACCATATATTTT. It is translated as CATSRQGGPGNTIYF.

Written as DNA, the CDR3 is TGCGCCAGCAGTGATGAACTAGCGGGGTCCGAGCAGTACTTC. Translating it yields CASSDELAGSEQYF. This chain links TRBV10-1 with TRBJ2-7, with 10 bases lining up with TRBD2. This CDR3 region has 14 residues. The J segment lost 6 bases and the V segment lost 3 bases, leaving 5 bases of the junction unmatched. Germline CDR1 is WNHNN and CDR2 is SYGVQD (reference sequence).

The chain links TRBV5-1 to TRBJ2-2, with TRBD2 as a possible D gene (6 bases). The CDR3 runs 14 residues. Looked up from germline, CDR1 is SGHRS and CDR2 is YFSETQ. The V end was cut by 4 bases, the J end by 6 bases, with 13 bases between. The DNA of the CDR3 is TGCGCCAGCAGCCCGCCGGAGCGGGCCGGGGAGCTGTTTTTT. It is translated as CASSPPERAGELFF.

The chain is built from TRBV7-3 and TRBJ1-6; D gene ambiguous. Trimming shortened V by 5 bases and J by 8 bases, and 10 bases separated the two germline ends. This CDR3 is built from 13 residues. Germline assignment: CDR1 SGHTA and CDR2 FQGTGA. The CDR3 sequence is CASSKVHDSPLHF. CDR3 sequence (DNA): TGTGCCAGCAGCAAAGTACACGATTCACCCCTCCACTTT.

The V call is TRBV9, the J call TRBJ1-3; 9 nucleotides match TRBD1. Trimming cost V 4 bases and J 0 bases; bases outside gene matches: 5. This CDR3 is 16 amino acids long. Germline CDR1 and CDR2: SGDLS and YYNGEE. This CDR3 reads CASSKTGGDSGNTIYF. DNA of the CDR3: TGTGCCAGCAGCAAGACAGGGGGGGACTCTGGAAACACCATATATTTT.

The V gene is TRBV7-2, the J gene TRBJ2-5; TRBD2 matches at 8 bases. From germline, CDR1 is SGHTA and CDR2 FQGNSA. Germline trimming cut 5 bases from V and 2 bases from J; bases unmatched to any gene: 7. The CDR3 loop spans 15 amino acids. Written as DNA, the CDR3 is TGTGCCAGCAGCCGGGGGGGCCCCCTACAAGAGACCCAGTACTTC. Amino acid sequence: CASSRGGPLQETQYF.

This chain uses TRBV7-2 with TRBJ1-1; 7 bases agree with TRBD1. The CDR3 runs 16 residues. Germline lookup yields CDR1 SGHTA and CDR2 FQGNSA. J gave up 4 bases and V 7 bases, and 15 bases lay outside the gene matches. CDR3 region: CASKFLPGQIITEAFF. For the CDR3, the DNA is TGTGCCAGCAAATTTTTACCGGGACAGATTATCACTGAAGCTTTCTTT.

This rearrangement joins TRBV2 to TRBJ1-2; the match to TRBD1 covers 10 bases. The germline V gene encodes CDR1 SNHLY and CDR2 FYNNEI. The V segment lost 6 bases and the J segment 3 bases; nucleotides outside the gene matches: 4. This CDR3 spans 14 amino acids. CDR3: CASRATGGDYGYTF. The CDR3 nucleotides are TGTGCCAGCAGGGCGACAGGGGGCGACTATGGCTACACCTTC. The full variable domain, in which reference TRBV2 and TRBJ1-2 provide the parts outside the CDR3, is EPEVTQTPSHQVTQMGQEVILRCVPISNHLYFYWYRQILGQKVEFLVSFYNNEISEKSEIFDDQFSVERPDGSNFTLKIRSTKLEDSAMYFCASRATGGDYGYTFGSGTRLTVV.

The gene calls are TRBV5-6 and TRBJ1-4; D call uncertain. Per germline, CDR1 SGHDT and CDR2 YYEEEE. Trimming left V 3 bases short and J 3 bases short, with 12 bases between. The CDR3 runs 15 residues. CDR3 loop: CASSSPGGPNEKLFF. CDR3 DNA sequence: TGTGCCAGCAGCTCGCCAGGAGGGCCTAATGAAAAACTGTTTTTT.